This T cell receptor (beta chain) was observed in a study of shared clonotypes between healthy human individuals. Recent vaccinations or acute infections were absent in the healthy HIV-negative adult donors. Some 31,000 T cell genomes (about 0.3 ug DNA) went into each PBMC replicate. Measured with immunoSEQ multiplex PCR; TCRdb has only the in-frame clones, and not every one. The sample shows around 440,000 clones, around 77% of them seen only once. Germline V gene sequence: CDR1 SGHTA, CDR2 FQGNSA. There are 17 residues in the CDR3. The V end lost 5 bases, the J end lost 4 bases, and 23 bases lay between the germline ends. This clone appeared a few times.

The source of this sequence is a woman in her 40s in good health. Some clones in this sample may be carry-over from other donors' samples. The source material was PBMCs. This chain connects TRBV7-2 to TRBJ1-2; TRBD1 is a possible D gene (6 bases). In nucleotides, the CDR3 is TGTGCCAGCAGCCCGACCAGGGCAGGGGCTGAGGCCTATGGCTACACCTTC. Protein product: CASSPTRAGAEAYGYTF.